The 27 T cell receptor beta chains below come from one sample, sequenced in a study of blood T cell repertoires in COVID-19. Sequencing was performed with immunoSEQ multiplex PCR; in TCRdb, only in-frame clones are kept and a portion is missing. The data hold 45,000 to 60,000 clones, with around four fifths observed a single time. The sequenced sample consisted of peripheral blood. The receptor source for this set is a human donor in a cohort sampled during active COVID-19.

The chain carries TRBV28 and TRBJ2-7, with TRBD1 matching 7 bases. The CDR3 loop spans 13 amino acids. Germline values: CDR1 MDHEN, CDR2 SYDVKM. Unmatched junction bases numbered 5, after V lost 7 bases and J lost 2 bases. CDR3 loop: CASMNRGTYEQYF. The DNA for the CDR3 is TGTGCCAGCATGAACAGGGGAACCTACGAGCAGTACTTC.

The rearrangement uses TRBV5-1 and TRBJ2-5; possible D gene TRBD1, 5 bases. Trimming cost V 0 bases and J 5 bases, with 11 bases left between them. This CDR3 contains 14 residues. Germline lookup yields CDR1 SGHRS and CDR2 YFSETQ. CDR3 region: CASSLEGFGETQYF. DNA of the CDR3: TGCGCCAGCAGCTTGGAGGGGTTTGGGGAGACCCAGTACTTC.

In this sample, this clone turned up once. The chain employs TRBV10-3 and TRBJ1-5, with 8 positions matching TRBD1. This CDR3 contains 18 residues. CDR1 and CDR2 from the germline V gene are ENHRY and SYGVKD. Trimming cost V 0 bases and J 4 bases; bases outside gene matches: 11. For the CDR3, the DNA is TGTGCCATCAGTGAGTCGTTCGGGGCAGGGGGCGGGAATCAGCCCCAGCATTTT. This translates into CAISESFGAGGGNQPQHF.

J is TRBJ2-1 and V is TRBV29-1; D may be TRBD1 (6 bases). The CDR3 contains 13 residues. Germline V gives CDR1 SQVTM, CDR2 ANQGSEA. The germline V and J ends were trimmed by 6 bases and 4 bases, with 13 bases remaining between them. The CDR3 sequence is CSVRRDTYNEQFF. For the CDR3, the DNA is TGCAGCGTCCGCCGGGACACATACAATGAGCAGTTCTTC.

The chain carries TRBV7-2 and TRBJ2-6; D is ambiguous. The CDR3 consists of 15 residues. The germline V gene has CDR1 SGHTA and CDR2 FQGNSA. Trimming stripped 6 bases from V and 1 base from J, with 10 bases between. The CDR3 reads CASRNPGSGANVLTF. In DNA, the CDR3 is TGTGCCAGCAGAAATCCGGGTTCTGGGGCCAACGTCCTGACTTTC.

CDR3 in amino acids: CASSLDRQVGHGGYTF. In DNA form, the CDR3 reads TGTGCCAGCAGCTTAGATAGGCAGGTAGGACACGGTGGCTACACCTTC. The V and J genes are TRBV11-2 and TRBJ1-2; D is perhaps TRBD1 (5 bases). The V gene lost 0 bases and the J gene lost 7 bases, with 18 bases spanning the gap. In germline, CDR1 is SGHAT, CDR2 FQNNGV. This CDR3 has 16 residues.

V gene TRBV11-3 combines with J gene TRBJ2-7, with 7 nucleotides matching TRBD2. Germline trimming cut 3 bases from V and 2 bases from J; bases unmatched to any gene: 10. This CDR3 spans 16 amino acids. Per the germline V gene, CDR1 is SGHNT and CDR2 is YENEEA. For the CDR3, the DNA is TGTGCCAGCAGCTTGGGGGGGGAAGTGGGGACCTACGAGCAGTACTTC. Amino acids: CASSLGGEVGTYEQYF.

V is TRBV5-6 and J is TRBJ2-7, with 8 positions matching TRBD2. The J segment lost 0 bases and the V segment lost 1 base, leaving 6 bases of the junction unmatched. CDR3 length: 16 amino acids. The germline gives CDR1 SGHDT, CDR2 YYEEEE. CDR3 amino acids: CASSLPSSGLSYEQYF. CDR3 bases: TGTGCCAGCAGCTTGCCCTCTAGCGGGCTCTCCTACGAGCAGTACTTC.

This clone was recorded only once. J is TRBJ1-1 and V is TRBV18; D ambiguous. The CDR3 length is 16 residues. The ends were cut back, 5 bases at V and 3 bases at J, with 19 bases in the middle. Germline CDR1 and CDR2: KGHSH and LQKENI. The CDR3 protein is CASSSPSSRRHTEAFF. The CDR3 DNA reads TGTGCCAGCTCATCGCCTAGTTCCCGGAGGCACACTGAAGCTTTCTTT.

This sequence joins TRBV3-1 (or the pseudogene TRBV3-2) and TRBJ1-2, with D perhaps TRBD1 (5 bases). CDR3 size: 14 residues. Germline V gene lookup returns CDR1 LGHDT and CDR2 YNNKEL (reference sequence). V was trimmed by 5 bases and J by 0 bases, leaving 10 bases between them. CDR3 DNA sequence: TGTGCCAGCAGCGTTGACAGTGCTAACTATGGCTACACCTTC. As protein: CASSVDSANYGYTF.

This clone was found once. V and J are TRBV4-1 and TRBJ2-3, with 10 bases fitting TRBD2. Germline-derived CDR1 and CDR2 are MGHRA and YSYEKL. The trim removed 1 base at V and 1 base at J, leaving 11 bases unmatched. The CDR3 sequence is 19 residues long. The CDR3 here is CASSQVLAGVRIGTDTQYF. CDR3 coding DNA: TGCGCCAGCAGCCAAGTTCTAGCGGGGGTAAGGATAGGCACAGATACGCAGTATTTT.

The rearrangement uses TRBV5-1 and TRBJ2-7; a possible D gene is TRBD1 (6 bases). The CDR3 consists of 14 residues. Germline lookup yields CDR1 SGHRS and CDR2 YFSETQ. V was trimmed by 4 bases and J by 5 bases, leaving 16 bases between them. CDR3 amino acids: CASSLLLDSNEQYF. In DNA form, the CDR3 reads TGCGCCAGCAGCCTCCTTCTGGACAGTAACGAGCAGTACTTC.

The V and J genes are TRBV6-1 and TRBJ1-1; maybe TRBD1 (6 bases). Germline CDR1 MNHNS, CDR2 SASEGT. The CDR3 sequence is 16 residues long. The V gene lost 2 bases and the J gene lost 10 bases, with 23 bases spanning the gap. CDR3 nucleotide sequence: TGTGCCAGCAGTGAACGAACAGGGCGTGGATTTGGTGGAGCTTTCTTT. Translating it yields CASSERTGRGFGGAFF.

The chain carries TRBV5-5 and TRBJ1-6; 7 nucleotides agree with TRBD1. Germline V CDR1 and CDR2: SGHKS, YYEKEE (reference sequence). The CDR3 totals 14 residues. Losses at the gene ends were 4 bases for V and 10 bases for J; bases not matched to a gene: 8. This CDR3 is CASSPDRVNSPLHF. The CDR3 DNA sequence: TGTGCCAGCAGCCCTGACAGGGTAAACTCACCCCTCCACTTT.

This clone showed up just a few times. In DNA, the CDR3 is TGTGCCAGCAGCTTAAGGAGGGCCCCAGAGACCCAGTACTTC. It codes for CASSLRRAPETQYF. The chain combines TRBV11-1 with TRBJ2-5; possibly TRBD2 for D (6 bases). Trimming shortened V by 2 bases and J by 4 bases, and 11 bases separated the two germline ends. Germline V CDR1 and CDR2: SGHAT, FQDESV (reference sequence). The CDR3 loop spans 14 amino acids.

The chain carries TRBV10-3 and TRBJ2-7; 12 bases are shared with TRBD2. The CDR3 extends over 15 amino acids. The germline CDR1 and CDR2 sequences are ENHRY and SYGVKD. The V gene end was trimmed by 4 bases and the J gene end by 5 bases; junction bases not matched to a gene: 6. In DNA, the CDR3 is TGTGCCATCAGTGGACTAGCGGGGGCTAAGAACGAGCAGTACTTC. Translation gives CAISGLAGAKNEQYF.

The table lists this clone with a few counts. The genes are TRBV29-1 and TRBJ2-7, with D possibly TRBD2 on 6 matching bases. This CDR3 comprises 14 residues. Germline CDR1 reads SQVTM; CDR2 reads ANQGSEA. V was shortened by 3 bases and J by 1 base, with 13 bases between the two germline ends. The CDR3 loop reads CSVEEGTVSYEQYF. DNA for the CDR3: TGCAGCGTTGAGGAGGGGACGGTGTCCTACGAGCAGTACTTC.

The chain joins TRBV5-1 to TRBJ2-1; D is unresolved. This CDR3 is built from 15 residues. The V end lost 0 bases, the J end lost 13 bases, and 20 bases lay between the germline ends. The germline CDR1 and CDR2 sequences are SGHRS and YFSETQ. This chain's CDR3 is CASSLDVGSRGDQFF. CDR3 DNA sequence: TGCGCCAGCAGCTTGGATGTAGGCTCGAGAGGAGATCAGTTCTTC.

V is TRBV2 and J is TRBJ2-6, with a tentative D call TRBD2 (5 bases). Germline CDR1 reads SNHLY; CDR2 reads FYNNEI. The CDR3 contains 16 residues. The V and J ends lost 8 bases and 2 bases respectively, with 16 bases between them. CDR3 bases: TGTGCCAGCGCCCGCAATGAGGGCACTGGGGCCAACGTCCTGACTTTC. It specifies CASARNEGTGANVLTF.

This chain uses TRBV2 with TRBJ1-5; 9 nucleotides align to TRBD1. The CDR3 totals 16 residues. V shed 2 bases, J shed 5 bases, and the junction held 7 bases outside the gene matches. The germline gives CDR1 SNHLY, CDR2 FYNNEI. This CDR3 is CASSEFGDRVDQPQHF. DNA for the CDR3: TGTGCCAGCAGTGAATTCGGGGACAGGGTGGATCAGCCCCAGCATTTT. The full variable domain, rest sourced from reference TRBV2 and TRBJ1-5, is EPEVTQTPSHQVTQMGQEVILRCVPISNHLYFYWYRQILGQKVEFLVSFYNNEISEKSEIFDDQFSVERPDGSNFTLKIRSTKLEDSAMYFCASSEFGDRVDQPQHFGDGTRLSIL.

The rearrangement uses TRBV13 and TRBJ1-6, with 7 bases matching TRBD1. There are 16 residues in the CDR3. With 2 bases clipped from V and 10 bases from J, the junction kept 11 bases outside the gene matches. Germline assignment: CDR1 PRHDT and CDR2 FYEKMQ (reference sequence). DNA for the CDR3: TGTGCCAGCAGCTTACAAGGCCCGACAGGGCCATCACCCCTCCACTTT. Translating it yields CASSLQGPTGPSPLHF.

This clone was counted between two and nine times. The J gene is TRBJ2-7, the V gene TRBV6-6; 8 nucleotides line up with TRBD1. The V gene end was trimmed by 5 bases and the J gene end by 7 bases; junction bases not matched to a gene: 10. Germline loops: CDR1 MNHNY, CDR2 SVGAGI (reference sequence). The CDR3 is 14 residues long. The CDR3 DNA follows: TGTGCCAGCAGTCGGGGACAGGACCTTCTGGAGCAGTACTTC. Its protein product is CASSRGQDLLEQYF.

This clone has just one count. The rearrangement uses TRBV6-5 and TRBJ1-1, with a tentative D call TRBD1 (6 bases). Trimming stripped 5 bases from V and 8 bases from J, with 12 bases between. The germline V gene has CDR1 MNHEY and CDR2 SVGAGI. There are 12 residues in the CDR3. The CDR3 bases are TGTGCCAGCAGTAACAGGGAAAGAGAAGCTTTCTTT. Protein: CASSNREREAFF.

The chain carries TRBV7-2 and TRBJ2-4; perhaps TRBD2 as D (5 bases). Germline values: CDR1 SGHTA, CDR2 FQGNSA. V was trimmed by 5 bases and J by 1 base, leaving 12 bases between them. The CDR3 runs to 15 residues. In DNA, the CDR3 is TGTGCCAGCAGCCTACTTTCGGGGGCCAAAAACATTCAGTACTTC. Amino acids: CASSLLSGAKNIQYF. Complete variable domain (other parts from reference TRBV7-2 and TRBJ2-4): GAGVSQSPSNKVTEKGKDVELRCDPISGHTALYWYRQSLGQGLEFLIYFQGNSAPDKSGLPSDRFSAERTGGSVSTLTIQRTQQEDSAVYLCASSLLSGAKNIQYFGAGTRLSVL.

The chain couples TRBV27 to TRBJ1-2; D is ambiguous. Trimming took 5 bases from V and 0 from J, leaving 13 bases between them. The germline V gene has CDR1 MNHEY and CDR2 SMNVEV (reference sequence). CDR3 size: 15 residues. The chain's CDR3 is CASSPINGANYGYTF. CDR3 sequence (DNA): TGTGCCAGCAGTCCTATCAACGGGGCTAACTATGGCTACACCTTC.

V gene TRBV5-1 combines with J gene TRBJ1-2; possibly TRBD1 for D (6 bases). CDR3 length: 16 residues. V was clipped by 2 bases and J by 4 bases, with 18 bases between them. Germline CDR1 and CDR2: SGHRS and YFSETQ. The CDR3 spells CASSLRESRGGYGYTF. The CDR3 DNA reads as TGCGCCAGCAGCTTAAGAGAGAGCAGGGGCGGCTATGGCTACACCTTC. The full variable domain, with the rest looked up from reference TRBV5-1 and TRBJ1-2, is KAGVTQTPRYLIKTRGQQVTLSCSPISGHRSVSWYQQTPGQGLQFLFEYFSETQRNKGNFPGRFSGRQFSNSRSEMNVSTLELGDSALYLCASSLRESRGGYGYTFGSGTRLTVV.

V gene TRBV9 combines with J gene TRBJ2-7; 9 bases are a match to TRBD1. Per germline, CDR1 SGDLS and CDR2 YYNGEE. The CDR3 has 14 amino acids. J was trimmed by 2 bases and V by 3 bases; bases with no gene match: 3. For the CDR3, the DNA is TGTGCCAGCAGCGCGGACAGGGGTGCCTACGAGCAGTACTTC. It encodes CASSADRGAYEQYF.